Below are 18 T cell receptor beta chains sequenced from a single sample in a study of blood T cell repertoires in COVID-19. Generated by immunoSEQ multiplex PCR, the TCRdb table keeps only in-frame clones and is missing some. Among more than 85,000 clones listed, about 72% were seen once. The sample taken for sequencing was peripheral blood. The receptors shown here come from a man aged 55 to 70 with active or convalescent COVID-19.

This chain uses TRBV29-1 with TRBJ2-2, with no clear D. This CDR3 is 16 amino acids long. V lost 4 bases and J lost 1, with 16 bases in between. Germline loops: CDR1 SQVTM, CDR2 ANQGSEA. For the CDR3, the DNA is TGCAGCGTTGTTTTTTTAGAGCAAAAGAACACCGGGGAGCTGTTTTTT. Translation: CSVVFLEQKNTGELFF.

The V call is TRBV5-1, the J call TRBJ2-7, with a weak D call TRBD2 (6 bases). The CDR3 has 14 amino acids. CDR1 is SGHRS, CDR2 YFSETQ, per germline. V lost 0 bases to trimming and J lost 1 base, with 8 bases between them. CDR3 DNA sequence: TGCGCCAGCAGCTTGGCCGGGGGATCCTACGAGCAGTACTTC. This sequence encodes CASSLAGGSYEQYF.

This chain joins TRBV24-1 and TRBJ2-5; D might be TRBD1 (6 bases). The germline gives CDR1 KGHDR, CDR2 SFDVKD. This CDR3 spans 14 amino acids. V was pared by 4 bases and J by 2 bases, with 10 bases between. CDR3 in DNA: TGTGCCACCAGTGACCGGACAGTTCAAGAGACCCAGTACTTC. This sequence encodes CATSDRTVQETQYF.

CDR3 residues: CASSQTPRNTGELFF. The CDR3 bases are TGTGCCAGCTCACAAACCCCCAGGAACACCGGGGAGCTGTTTTTT. The chain combines TRBV18 with TRBJ2-2, with D uncertain. The germline gives CDR1 KGHSH, CDR2 LQKENI. Trimming took off 4 bases at V and 1 base at J, with 10 bases between the two ends. The CDR3 spans 15 residues.

V gene TRBV3-1 (or the pseudogene TRBV3-2) combines with J gene TRBJ2-4; no clear D gene. The germline V gene has CDR1 LGHDT and CDR2 YNNKEL (reference sequence). V lost 6 bases and J lost 7, with 13 bases in between. The CDR3 extends over 13 amino acids. As DNA, the CDR3 is TGTGCCAGCAGTATGCGCCGCGCTAACATTCAGTACTTC. Its protein is CASSMRRANIQYF.

The J gene is TRBJ2-7, the V gene TRBV11-2; possibly TRBD2 for D (5 bases). Germline V gene lookup returns CDR1 SGHAT and CDR2 FQNNGV. This CDR3 is 14 amino acids long. The V end was cut by 5 bases, the J end by 2 bases, with 13 bases between. The CDR3, as DNA: TGTGCCAGCAGCCCAACTAGGATACCCTACGAGCAGTACGTC. Translation: CASSPTRIPYEQYV.

This clone was counted a single time. V is TRBV27 and J is TRBJ2-7, with 10 bases lining up with TRBD1. The germline gives CDR1 MNHEY, CDR2 SMNVEV (reference sequence). CDR3 length: 14 amino acids. J lost 7 bases, V lost 6 bases, and 9 bases had no gene match. The DNA of the CDR3 is TGTGCCAGCAGCCCCAGGACAGGGGGTGATGAGCAGTACGTC. Translation: CASSPRTGGDEQYV.

The CDR3 DNA follows: TGTGCCAGCAGAAGGGGGCCTGAAGCTTTCTTT. It encodes CASRRGPEAFF. The chain carries TRBV7-2 and TRBJ1-1; 7 nucleotides align to TRBD1. V lost 6 bases, J lost 6 bases, and 1 base stayed unmatched. This CDR3 is built from 11 residues. The V gene's germline CDR1 is SGHTA and CDR2 FQGNSA.

The chain recombines TRBV18 with TRBJ1-1, with D tentatively TRBD1 (5 bases). There are 13 residues in the CDR3. CDR1 and CDR2 (germline): KGHSH, LQKENI. V shed 2 bases and J shed 12 bases, with 16 bases lying between them. The CDR3 loop reads CASSPKPGGWPFF. Here the CDR3 DNA reads TGTGCCAGCTCACCAAAACCCGGGGGTTGGCCTTTCTTT.

The chain links TRBV6-5 to TRBJ2-4, with 13 bases lining up with TRBD2. Per germline, CDR1 MNHEY and CDR2 SVGAGI. V shed 8 bases and J 8 bases; nucleotides not matched to a gene: 9. The CDR3 is 15 residues long. In DNA form, the CDR3 reads TGTGCCAGCTACGCCGGGACTAGCGGGGCTGACATTCAGTACTTC. Its translation: CASYAGTSGADIQYF.

The chain employs TRBV6-6 and TRBJ1-6, with a possible D match to TRBD1 (6 bases). CDR1 MNHNY and CDR2 SVGAGI come from the germline V gene (reference sequence). Trimming left V 0 bases short and J 6 bases short, with 6 bases between. The CDR3 is made up of 14 amino acids. The DNA of the CDR3 is TGTGCCAGCAGTTACTCACAGGGTAATTCACCCCTCCACTTT. Translating it yields CASSYSQGNSPLHF.

This chain uses TRBV5-8 with TRBJ2-1, with 7 bases aligning to TRBD1. Trimming removed 9 bases from V and 5 bases from J; junction bases left unmatched: 8. CDR1 is SGHTS, CDR2 YDEGEE, per germline. The CDR3 runs to 13 residues. CDR3 bases: TGTGCCATCACTCGACAGGGAGACAATGAGCAGTTCTTC. Translating gives CAITRQGDNEQFF.

The V and J genes are TRBV7-2 and TRBJ2-2, with TRBD2 matching over 9 bases. The germline V gene encodes CDR1 SGHTA and CDR2 FQGNSA. After removal of 5 bases from V and 7 bases from J, the junction contained 17 bases not matched to a gene. This CDR3 is 18 amino acids long. In nucleotides, the CDR3 is TGTGCCAGCAGCGCCTACGGCGGCGGGAGGGCCGGGGACGGGGAGCTGTTTTTT. The encoded protein is CASSAYGGGRAGDGELFF.

The chain couples TRBV7-2 to TRBJ2-2; D gene ambiguous. Looked up from germline, CDR1 is SGHTA and CDR2 is FQGNSA. CDR3 size: 13 residues. The ends were cut back, 5 bases at V and 4 bases at J, with 8 bases in the middle. CDR3 coding DNA: TGTGCCAGCAGCCCCCGGGTCACCGGGGAGCTGTTTTTT. This translates into CASSPRVTGELFF.

With regard to this clone: Additional DNA sequences in this sample encode the identical CDR3. The rearrangement uses TRBV4-3 and TRBJ1-2; TRBD1 matches at 8 bases. The trim removed 1 base at V and 7 bases at J, leaving 11 bases unmatched. This CDR3 is 16 amino acids long. In germline, CDR1 is LGHNA, CDR2 YSLEER. In nucleotides, the CDR3 is TGCGCCAGCAGCCAAGCCCGCCGACAGGGGCGGATTGGCTACACCTTC. It codes for CASSQARRQGRIGYTF.

V usage is TRBV2 and J usage is TRBJ2-1; TRBD2 matches at 11 bases. The CDR3 has 18 amino acids. Trimming at V came to 7 bases and at J to 5 bases, leaving 16 bases not matched to a gene. CDR1 is SNHLY and CDR2 is FYNNEI in the germline V gene. In DNA form, the CDR3 reads TGTGCCAGCATGCGAGTGTCTAGCGGGAGGCGGGTTAACAATGAGCAGTTCTTC. Protein: CASMRVSSGRRVNNEQFF.

The chain couples TRBV6-5 to TRBJ1-2; TRBD1 is a possible D gene (6 bases). The CDR3 is 15 residues long. Trimming left V 7 bases short and J 3 bases short, with 18 bases between. The germline V gene has CDR1 MNHEY and CDR2 SVGAGI. The CDR3 bases are TGTGCCAGCAACCCCGCACAGGGATTAGACTATGGCTACACCTTC. Encoded protein: CASNPAQGLDYGYTF.

The chain combines TRBV19 with TRBJ2-2; no firm D call. Trimming pared 6 bases from V and 5 bases from J, leaving 10 bases between. Germline CDR1 and CDR2: LNHDA and SQIVND (reference sequence). The CDR3 contains 13 residues. The CDR3 DNA follows: TGTGCCAGTAGGCGTAGAGAAACCGGGGAGCTGTTTTTT. Its protein is CASRRRETGELFF.